This TCR beta chain derives from a study of PD-1 blockade in classical Hodgkin lymphoma (dated by TCRdb to between 2020 and 2021). In the study overall: Nivolumab dosing was 3 mg/kg intravenously every 2 weeks, continuing until either disease progression or unacceptable toxicity. To define a peripheral blood immune signature of response to PD-1 blockade in classical Hodgkin lymphoma, the study combined TCR beta sequencing with CyTOF. Study-wide conclusions, independent of this receptor: Only a single clinical trial cohort was studied, and what caused the repertoire differences, possibly disease activity or prior therapy, remained undefined. Baseline TCR diversity was reported as lower in newly diagnosed patients than in healthy donors, and lower still in relapsed/refractory patients. Lower diversity was observed in patients in whom nivolumab was started less than 1 year after ASCT, and these patients were excluded from later analyses so that confounding by immune reconstitution would be avoided. A significant rise by C4D1 was seen in CD4+ but not CD8+ TCR diversity (p=0.0027 vs p=0.16), with the rise being most apparent in complete responders (p=0.02). Baseline diversity similar to that of newly diagnosed patients was observed in trial patients achieving complete response, whereas significantly lower diversity was observed in partial responders and progressors.

Genomic DNA was isolated using the Qiagen DNeasy kit from unsorted PBMCs as well as from negatively selected CD4+ and CD8+ fractions. TCR beta CDR3 regions were amplified by immunoSEQ multiplex PCR using primers annealing to V and J segments. Amplification bias was minimized using a synthetic immune receptor repertoire, and residual bias was removed computationally after sequencing. The original pipeline was this. Repertoire diversity was quantified as the Shannon entropy index using custom Python scripts. The unsorted, CD4+ and CD8+ repertoires were each analyzed separately, with the exception of combined analyses, where CD4+ and CD8+ sequences were merged in silico. Clonal expansion was defined as a frequency increase of at least 2-fold after treatment compared with C1D1, and clones undetected at baseline were assigned a pseudocount of 0.5. Clones with 0 or 1 copy at C1D1 were defined as singleton clones, while clones with 2 or more copies were defined as non-singleton clones. By matching protein sequences in sorted samples from the same patient, clones expanded in unsorted samples were annotated as CD4+, CD8+ or unknown. Wilcoxon tests on paired samples were used to test diversity changes from C1D1 to C4D1. TCRdb carries this immuneACCESS record with in-frame sequences only. Its versions omit some clonotypes, under half of them owing to an unresolved V gene in the studies checked, with the rest unexplained. The V and J calls and the clone size are those of that table, but D and trimming were determined from the DNA. This sample gives 35,000 to 40,000 clones in total; about 90% of them show up just once. The ten top clones hold about 7.8% of the sample.

The CDR3 holds 17 amino acids from the cysteine to the phenylalanine. This entry keeps only the CDR3 DNA: 51 bases, framed from base 1. CDR1 and CDR2, looked up from the germline V gene, are SGHRS and YFSETQ. Trimming takes 2 bases from V and 5 bases from J, and the germline ends sit 22 bases apart. As regards this clone: This receptor's antigen is unknown. Base qualities were left out, and no much larger clone turns up one base away.

The time point label of this sample denotes: cycle 2 day 1 (C2D1) of nivolumab. Relapse after autologous stem cell transplantation had occurred in all trial patients, and cohorts A, B and C were distinguished by prior brentuximab vedotin exposure. A total of over 50 patients with relapsed/refractory classical Hodgkin lymphoma made up the trial cohort, and each patient's best overall response was complete response, partial response or progressive disease. In the multi-cohort phase II CheckMate 205 trial, trial patients received single-agent nivolumab. Best overall response was determined by an independent review committee according to the 2007 International Working Group response criteria. PBMCs from the trial were collected at three points: immediately before nivolumab initiation (C1D1), and during therapy at cycle 2 day 1 and cycle 4 day 1. Peripheral blood was collected in 8 mL Vacutainer Cell Preparation Tubes, from which PBMCs were isolated by centrifugation and then cryopreserved.

Sequenced material: peripheral blood mononuclear cells (PBMCs), taken before the second cycle of nivolumab. The rearranged chain carries TRBV5-1 and TRBJ2-5; the D gene is perhaps TRBD1 or TRBD2, as each covers 7 bases. The sequence came from a human donor with classical Hodgkin lymphoma. The CDR3 here reads CASSFFPPTGEGETQYF. In nucleotides, the sequence is TGCGCCAGCAGCTTTTTTCCCCCTACAGGGGAGGGGGAGACCCAGTACTTC. The CDR3 plus the reference TRBV5-1 and TRBJ2-5 genes for the other parts give the full variable domain: KAGVTQTPRYLIKTRGQQVTLSCSPISGHRSVSWYQQTPGQGLQFLFEYFSETQRNKGNFPGRFSGRQFSNSRSEMNVSTLELGDSALYLCASSFFPPTGEGETQYFGPGTRLLVL.